The 17 T cell receptor beta chains given below trace back to one sample, sequenced in a study of PD-1 blockade in classical Hodgkin lymphoma. Method: immunoSEQ multiplex PCR; TCRdb's copy keeps in-frame clones and lacks some. Counted here are 95,000 to 100,000 clones, roughly 90% occurring once; the ten biggest clones make up 6.6%. Exposure to brentuximab vedotin varied, and each patient had relapsed following autologous stem cell transplantation. This sample comprised peripheral blood mononuclear cells (PBMCs), obtained before the second cycle of nivolumab. These receptors came from a human donor with classical Hodgkin lymphoma.

The chain is built from TRBV7-3 and TRBJ2-1; TRBD2 agrees at 12 bases. The CDR3 sequence is 17 residues long. Germline V gene lookup returns CDR1 SGHTA and CDR2 FQGTGA. With 1 base clipped from V and 1 base from J, the junction kept 2 bases outside the gene matches. CDR3: CASSLKGLAGSYNEQFF. The CDR3, as DNA: TGTGCCAGCAGCTTAAAAGGACTAGCGGGGTCCTACAATGAGCAGTTCTTC.

There are a few counts of this clone. V and J are TRBV5-1 and TRBJ1-5, with D tentatively TRBD1 (5 bases). Per germline, CDR1 SGHRS and CDR2 YFSETQ. Between the trimmed V and J ends, which lost 1 base and 4 bases, there was a span of 6 bases. The CDR3 has 13 residues. CDR3 nucleotide sequence: TGCGCCAGCAGCTTGTCAGGGAATCAGCCCCAGCATTTT. This translates into CASSLSGNQPQHF.

CDR3 DNA sequence: TGTGCCAGCAGCTTAGGAGGCGACATCGGGGAGACCCAGTACTTC. Residues: CASSLGGDIGETQYF. The chain couples TRBV11-3 to TRBJ2-5; D remains unclear. The CDR3 consists of 15 residues. Germline V lookup: CDR1 SGHNT, CDR2 YENEEA. The V end lost 1 base, the J end lost 5 bases, and 14 bases lay between the germline ends. Supplemented by reference TRBV11-3 and TRBJ2-5, the full variable domain reads EAGVVQSPRYKIIEKKQPVAFWCNPISGHNTLYWYLQNLGQGPELLIRYENEEAVDDSQLPKDRFSAERLKGVDSTLKIQPAELGDSAVYLCASSLGGDIGETQYFGPGTRLLVL.

The gene calls are TRBV5-6 and TRBJ2-3; no definite D call. The V and J ends lost 2 bases and 4 bases respectively, with 14 bases between them. Germline V gives CDR1 SGHDT, CDR2 YYEEEE. The CDR3 is 15 amino acids. CDR3 sequence (DNA): TGTGCCAGCAGCTTTGACGGCCCAACCGCAGATACGCAGTATTTT. Protein: CASSFDGPTADTQYF. Full variable domain (remainder filled in from reference TRBV5-6 and TRBJ2-3): DAGVTQSPTHLIKTRGQQVTLRCSPKSGHDTVSWYQQALGQGPQFIFQYYEEEERQRGNFPDRFSGHQFPNYSSELNVNALLLGDSALYLCASSFDGPTADTQYFGPGTRLTVL.

The J gene is TRBJ1-5, the V gene TRBV15; perhaps TRBD1 as D (6 bases). The germline gives CDR1 LNHNV, CDR2 YYDKDF (reference sequence). The CDR3 is 17 residues long. V lost 3 bases to trimming and J lost 6 bases, with 21 bases between them. CDR3 amino acids: CATSSRWTVSEGQPQHF. The CDR3 DNA follows: TGTGCCACCAGCAGCCGCTGGACAGTCAGTGAAGGTCAGCCCCAGCATTTT.

The rearrangement joins TRBV9 to TRBJ2-7; 8 bases match TRBD2. V was clipped by 3 bases and J by 5 bases; unmatched bases: 7. Germline values: CDR1 SGDLS, CDR2 YYNGEE. This CDR3 has 14 residues. The CDR3 loop reads CASSESGGRNEQYF. CDR3 coding DNA: TGTGCCAGCAGCGAGAGCGGGGGAAGGAACGAGCAGTACTTC.

The chain has TRBV10-1 and TRBJ2-2, with D perhaps matching TRBD1 or TRBD2 (5 bases each). Looked up from germline, CDR1 is WNHNN and CDR2 is SYGVQD (reference sequence). The CDR3 runs 15 residues. V gave up 2 bases and J gave up 3 bases, with 10 bases separating them. In DNA, the CDR3 is TGCGCCAGCAGTGAGGAGGGGCGCGACACCGGGGAGCTGTTTTTT. Encoded protein: CASSEEGRDTGELFF.

The chain joins TRBV29-1 to TRBJ2-2; no definite D call. Trimming removed 7 bases from V and 1 base from J, with 4 bases in between. The CDR3 covers 11 residues. Germline V CDR1 and CDR2: SQVTM, ANQGSEA. The CDR3 sequence: CSGRNTGELFF. The CDR3 bases are TGCAGCGGCCGGAACACCGGGGAGCTGTTTTTT.

This clone is a singleton in its sample. This rearrangement joins TRBV6-5 to TRBJ1-6; possibly TRBD1 for D (5 bases). Per germline, CDR1 MNHEY and CDR2 SVGAGI. The CDR3 is 15 amino acids. V lost 4 bases, J lost 3 bases, and 10 bases lay in between. CDR3 loop: CASSLGGGYNSPLHF. The DNA for the CDR3 is TGTGCCAGCAGTTTGGGGGGGGGCTATAATTCACCCCTCCACTTT.

The V call is TRBV27, the J call TRBJ2-1, with unresolved D. V was pared by 4 bases and J by 0 bases, with 7 bases between. The CDR3 loop spans 14 amino acids. Per germline, CDR1 MNHEY and CDR2 SMNVEV (reference sequence). The CDR3 DNA follows: TGTGCCAGCAGTTCCCCCAGCTCCTACAATGAGCAGTTCTTC. It specifies CASSSPSSYNEQFF.

V is TRBV5-1 and J is TRBJ1-3; tentatively, D is TRBD1 (5 bases). Trimming took 2 bases from V and 4 from J, leaving 13 bases between them. Per the germline V gene, CDR1 is SGHRS and CDR2 is YFSETQ. This CDR3 region has 15 residues. CDR3 nucleotide sequence: TGCGCCAGCAGCTTCGCCGGGGACGGGGGAAACACCATATATTTT. Protein: CASSFAGDGGNTIYF.

This clone appeared a single time. This chain joins TRBV6-1 and TRBJ1-1, with 12 bases lining up with TRBD1. J gave up 10 bases and V 10 bases, and 16 bases lay outside the gene matches. Looked up from germline, CDR1 is MNHNS and CDR2 is SASEGT. CDR3 length: 15 residues. In nucleotides, the CDR3 is TGTGCCACGCATCGGTCGGGACAGGGGGCGAAGGTAGCTTTCTTT. Amino acids: CATHRSGQGAKVAFF.

The table lists this clone with a count of one. The chain uses TRBV19 and TRBJ2-3; D is possibly TRBD1 (6 bases). This CDR3 contains 17 residues. The V and J ends lost 3 bases and 5 bases respectively, with 21 bases between them. Germline-derived CDR1 and CDR2 are LNHDA and SQIVND (reference sequence). The CDR3 loop reads CASSIYLEAGVGDTQYF. The CDR3 region has the DNA TGTGCCAGTAGTATCTACCTTGAGGCAGGGGTGGGAGATACGCAGTATTTT. The complete variable domain, with remaining parts taken from reference TRBV19 and TRBJ2-3, reads DGGITQSPKYLFRKEGQNVTLSCEQNLNHDAMYWYRQDPGQGLRLIYYSQIVNDFQKGDIAEGYSVSREKKESFPLTVTSAQKNPTAFYLCASSIYLEAGVGDTQYFGPGTRLTVL.

This chain connects TRBV12-5 to TRBJ2-7; TRBD1 agrees at 7 bases. Germline CDR1 is LGHNT and CDR2 is FRNRAP. V lost 2 bases, J lost 3 bases, and 10 bases stayed unmatched. The CDR3 runs to 16 residues. The CDR3 reads CASGLKNDRVLYEQYF. In DNA, the CDR3 is TGTGCTAGTGGTTTGAAGAACGACAGGGTCCTCTACGAGCAGTACTTC. Supplemented by reference TRBV12-5 and TRBJ2-7, the full variable domain reads DARVTQTPRHKVTEMGQEVTMRCQPILGHNTVFWYRQTMMQGLELLAYFRNRAPLDDSGMPKDRFSAEMPDATLATLKIQPSEPRDSAVYFCASGLKNDRVLYEQYFGPGTRLTVT.

V is TRBV6-1 and J is TRBJ2-7, with unresolved D. Germline CDR1 reads MNHNS; CDR2 reads SASEGT. Deletions cut 4 bases from V and 3 bases from J, with 4 bases between. This CDR3 region has 11 residues. The CDR3 nucleotides read TGTGCCAGCAGTGTACTCTACGAGCAGTACTTC. This gives the protein CASSVLYEQYF.

V is TRBV10-3 and J is TRBJ1-1; TRBD1 might be the D (6 bases). This CDR3 comprises 12 residues. With 9 bases removed from V and 2 bases from J, the gap between germline ends came to 10 bases. CDR1 is ENHRY, CDR2 SYGVKD, per germline. CDR3 nucleotides: TGTGCCATACGGACAGTTAACACTGAAGCTTTCTTT. Amino acids: CAIRTVNTEAFF.

The rearrangement uses TRBV25-1 and TRBJ2-1; maybe TRBD1 (6 bases). V lost 4 bases and J lost 6, with 10 bases in between. This CDR3 has 13 residues. Per the germline V gene, CDR1 is MGHDK and CDR2 is SYGVNS. This chain's CDR3 is CASSGGLRNEQFF. CDR3 nucleotides: TGTGCCAGCAGTGGGGGGCTGCGCAATGAGCAGTTCTTC.